This T cell receptor beta chain was captured by sequencing in a study of identical twins' blood T cells. For the study at large: Roughly 6 alpha and roughly 6 beta libraries together yielded about 50 million reads. Study results and caveats: Twins shared more top CDR3 clonotypes than unrelated donors did.

A single record per CDR3 protein comes from TCRdb applying MiXCR to the 5' RACE reads. The table has roughly 340,000 distinct CDR3 sequences, over 25% seen once. All three twin pairs grew up together with likely shared infections and vaccines. Concerning this clonotype itself: Its antigen is as yet unknown. The junction departs from germline at one end; a sequencing error may be responsible.

This CDR3 spans 14 amino acids. Germline loops: CDR1 SNHLY, CDR2 FYNNEI. The sequencing input was PBMCs. The chain uses TRBV2 and TRBJ2-2; D might be TRBD1 (6 bases). The receptor was isolated from a woman between 18 and 50 years old in good health. The CDR3 here is CASREQGVAGEPFF. In DNA, the CDR3 is TGTGCCAGCAGAGAACAGGGTGTTGCCGGGGAGCCGTTTTTT.